The clone carrying this T cell receptor (beta chain) was counted between two and nine times. Its matching antigen is unknown. Sequencing of DNA taken from cultured CD4+ T cells relied on the Oncomine TCR Beta short-read assay. In TCRdb, the PCR reads were re-called with MiXCR into one record per CDR3 protein. The top ten hold 20% to 30% of the sample, which has roughly 11,000 distinct CDR3 sequences, around 50% seen once. The CDR3 is made up of 14 amino acids. V shed 1 base and J shed 7 bases, with 13 bases lying between them. The data derive from a study of vaccination and CD4 T cells after COVID-19. Treatment: approximately 9-day PBMC culture with coronavirus spike peptide pools or control peptides (ViraFEST assay).

This sequence was found in a human donor who had recovered from COVID-19. Sequencing used CD4+ T cells from blood, cultured in vitro. V and J are TRBV12-3 or TRBV12-4 and TRBJ1-2; a possible D gene is TRBD1 (6 bases). CDR3 nucleotide sequence: TGTGCCAGCAGTTTAGGACAGGCGTCCGGTGGCTACACCTTC. As protein: CASSLGQASGGYTF.